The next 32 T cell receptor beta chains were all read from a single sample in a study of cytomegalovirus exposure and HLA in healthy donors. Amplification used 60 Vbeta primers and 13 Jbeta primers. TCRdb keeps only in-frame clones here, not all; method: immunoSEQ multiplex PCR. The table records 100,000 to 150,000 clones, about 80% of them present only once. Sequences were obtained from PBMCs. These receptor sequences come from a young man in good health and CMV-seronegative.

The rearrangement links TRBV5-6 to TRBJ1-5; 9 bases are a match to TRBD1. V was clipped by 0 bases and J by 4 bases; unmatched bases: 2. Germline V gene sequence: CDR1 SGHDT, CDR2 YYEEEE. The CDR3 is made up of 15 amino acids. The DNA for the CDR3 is TGTGCCAGCAGCTTGGTTGGGACAGGGAATCAGCCCCAGCATTTT. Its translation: CASSLVGTGNQPQHF.

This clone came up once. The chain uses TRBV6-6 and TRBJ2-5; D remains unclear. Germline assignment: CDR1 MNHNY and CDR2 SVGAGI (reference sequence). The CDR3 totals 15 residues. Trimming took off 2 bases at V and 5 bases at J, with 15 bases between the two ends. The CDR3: CASSYAYDLTETQYF. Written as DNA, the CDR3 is TGTGCCAGCAGTTACGCCTATGACTTAACGGAGACCCAGTACTTC.

Written as DNA, the CDR3 is TGTGCCAGCAGCCAAGCACGCGGGCCTTCTCGTAGGGAAAAACTGTTTTTT. Translated, it gives CASSQARGPSRREKLFF. V and J are TRBV14 and TRBJ1-4; D remains ambiguous. The CDR3 length is 17 residues. Germline CDR1 SGHDN, CDR2 FVKESK. V was pared by 1 base and J by 8 bases, with 20 bases between.

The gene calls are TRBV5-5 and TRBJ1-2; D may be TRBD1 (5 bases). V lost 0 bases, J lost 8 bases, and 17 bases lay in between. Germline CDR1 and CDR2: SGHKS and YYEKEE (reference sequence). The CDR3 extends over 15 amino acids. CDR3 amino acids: CASSLAVGVSRGYTF. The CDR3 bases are TGTGCCAGCAGCTTGGCCGTAGGGGTGTCCCGCGGCTACACCTTC.

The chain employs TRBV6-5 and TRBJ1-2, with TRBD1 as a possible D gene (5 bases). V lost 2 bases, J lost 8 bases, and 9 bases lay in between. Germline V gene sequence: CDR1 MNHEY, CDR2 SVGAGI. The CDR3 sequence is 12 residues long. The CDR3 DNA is TGTGCCAGCAGTTACAAGGGGAACGGCTACACCTTC. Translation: CASSYKGNGYTF.

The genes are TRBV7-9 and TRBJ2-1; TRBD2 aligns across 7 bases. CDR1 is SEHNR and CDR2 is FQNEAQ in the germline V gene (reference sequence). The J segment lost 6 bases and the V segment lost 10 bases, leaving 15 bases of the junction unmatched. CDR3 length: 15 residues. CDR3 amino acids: CATSGWGGVRNEQFF. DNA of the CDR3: TGTGCCACCTCAGGGTGGGGGGGGGTTCGCAATGAGCAGTTCTTC.

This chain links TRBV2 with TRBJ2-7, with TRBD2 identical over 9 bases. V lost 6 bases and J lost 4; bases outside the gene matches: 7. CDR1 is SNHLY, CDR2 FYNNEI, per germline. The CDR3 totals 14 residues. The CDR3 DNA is TGTGCCAGCAGACCTCCGGGACTAGCATACGAGCAGTACTTC. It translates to CASRPPGLAYEQYF.

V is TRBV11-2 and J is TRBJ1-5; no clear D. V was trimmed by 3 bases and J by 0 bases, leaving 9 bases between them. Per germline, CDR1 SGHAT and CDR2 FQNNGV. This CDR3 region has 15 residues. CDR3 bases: TGTGCCAGCAGCTTGGGAGGTTATAGCAATCAGCCCCAGCATTTT. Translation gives CASSLGGYSNQPQHF.

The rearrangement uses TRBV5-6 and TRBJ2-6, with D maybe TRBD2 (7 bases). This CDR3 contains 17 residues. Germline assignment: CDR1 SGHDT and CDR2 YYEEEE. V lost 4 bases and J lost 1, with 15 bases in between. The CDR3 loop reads CASSGGGGLSGANVLTF. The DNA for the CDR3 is TGTGCCAGCAGCGGGGGAGGGGGTTTATCTGGGGCCAACGTCCTGACTTTC.

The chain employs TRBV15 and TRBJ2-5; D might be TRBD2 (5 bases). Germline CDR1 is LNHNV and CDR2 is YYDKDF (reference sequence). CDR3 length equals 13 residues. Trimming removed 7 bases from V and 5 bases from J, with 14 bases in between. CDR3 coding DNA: TGTGCCACCATCCAGCGAACGGGGGAGACCCAGTACTTC. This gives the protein CATIQRTGETQYF.

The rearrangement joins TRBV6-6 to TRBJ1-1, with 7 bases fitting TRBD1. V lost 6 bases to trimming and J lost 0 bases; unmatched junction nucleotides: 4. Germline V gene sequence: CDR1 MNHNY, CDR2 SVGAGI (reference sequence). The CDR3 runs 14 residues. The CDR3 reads CASSRDSLNTEAFF. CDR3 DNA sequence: TGTGCCAGCAGCAGGGACAGCCTGAACACTGAAGCTTTCTTT.

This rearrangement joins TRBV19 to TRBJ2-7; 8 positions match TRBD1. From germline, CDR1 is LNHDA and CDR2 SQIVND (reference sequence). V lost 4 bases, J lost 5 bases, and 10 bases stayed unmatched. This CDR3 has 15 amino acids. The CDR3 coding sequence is TGTGCCAGTAGTACTGGGACAGGCTATACCGACGAGCAGTACTTC. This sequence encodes CASSTGTGYTDEQYF.

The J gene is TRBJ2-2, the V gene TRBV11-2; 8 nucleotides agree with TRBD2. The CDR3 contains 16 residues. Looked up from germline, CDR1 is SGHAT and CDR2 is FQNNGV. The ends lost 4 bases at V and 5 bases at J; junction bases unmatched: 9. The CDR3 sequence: CASSSGAGGPTGELFF. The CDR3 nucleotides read TGTGCCAGCAGCTCCGGGGCGGGGGGCCCAACCGGGGAGCTGTTTTTT.

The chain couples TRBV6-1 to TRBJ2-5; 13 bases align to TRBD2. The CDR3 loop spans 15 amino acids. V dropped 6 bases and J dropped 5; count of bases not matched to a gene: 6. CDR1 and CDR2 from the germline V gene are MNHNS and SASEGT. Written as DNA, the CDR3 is TGTGCCAGCAGGAGACTAGCGGGGGGTAGGGAGACCCAGTACTTC. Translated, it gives CASRRLAGGRETQYF.

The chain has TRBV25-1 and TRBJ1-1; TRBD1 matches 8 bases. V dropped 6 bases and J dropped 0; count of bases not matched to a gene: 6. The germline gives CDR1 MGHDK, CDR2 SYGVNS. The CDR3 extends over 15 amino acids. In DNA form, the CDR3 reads TGTGCCAGCAGGAACATGACAGGGGTGAACACTGAAGCTTTCTTT. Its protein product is CASRNMTGVNTEAFF.

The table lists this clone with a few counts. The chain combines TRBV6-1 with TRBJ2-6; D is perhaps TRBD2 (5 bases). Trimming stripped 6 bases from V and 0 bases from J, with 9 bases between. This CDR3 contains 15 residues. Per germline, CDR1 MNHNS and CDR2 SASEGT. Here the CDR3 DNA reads TGTGCCAGCAGAGAGGGTGGCTCTGGGGCCAACGTCCTGACTTTC. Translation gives CASREGGSGANVLTF.

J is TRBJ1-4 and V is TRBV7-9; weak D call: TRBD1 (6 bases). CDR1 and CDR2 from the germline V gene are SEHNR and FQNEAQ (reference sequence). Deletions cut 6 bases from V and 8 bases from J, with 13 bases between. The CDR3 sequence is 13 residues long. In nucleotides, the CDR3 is TGTGCCAGCAGTTCAGGGGATGGAGAAAAACTGTTTTTT. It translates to CASSSGDGEKLFF. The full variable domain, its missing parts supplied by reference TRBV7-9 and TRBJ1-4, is DTGVSQNPRHKITKRGQNVTFRCDPISEHNRLYWYRQTLGQGPEFLTYFQNEAQLEKSRLLSDRFSAERPKGSFSTLEIQRTEQGDSAMYLCASSSGDGEKLFFGSGTQLSVL.

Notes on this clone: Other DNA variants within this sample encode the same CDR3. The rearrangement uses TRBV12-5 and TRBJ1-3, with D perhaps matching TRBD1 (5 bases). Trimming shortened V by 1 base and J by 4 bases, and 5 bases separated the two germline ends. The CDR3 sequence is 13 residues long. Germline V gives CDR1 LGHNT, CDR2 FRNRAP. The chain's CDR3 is CASGLGTGNTIYF. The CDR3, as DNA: TGTGCTAGTGGTTTGGGGACAGGAAACACCATATATTTT. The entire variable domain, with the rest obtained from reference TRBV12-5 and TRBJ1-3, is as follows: DARVTQTPRHKVTEMGQEVTMRCQPILGHNTVFWYRQTMMQGLELLAYFRNRAPLDDSGMPKDRFSAEMPDATLATLKIQPSEPRDSAVYFCASGLGTGNTIYFGEGSWLTVV.

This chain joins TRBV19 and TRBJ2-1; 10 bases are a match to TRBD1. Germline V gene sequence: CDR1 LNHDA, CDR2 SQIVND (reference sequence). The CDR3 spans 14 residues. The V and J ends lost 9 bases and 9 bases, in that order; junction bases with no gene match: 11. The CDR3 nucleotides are TGTGCCAGCCGGGGGACAGGGGTCTTTGGTGAGCAGTTCTTC. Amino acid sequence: CASRGTGVFGEQFF.

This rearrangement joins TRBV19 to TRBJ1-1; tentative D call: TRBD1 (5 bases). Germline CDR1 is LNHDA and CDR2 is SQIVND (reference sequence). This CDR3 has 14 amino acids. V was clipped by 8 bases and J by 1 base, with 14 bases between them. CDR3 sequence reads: CASRGPGGNTEAFF. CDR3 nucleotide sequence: TGTGCCAGTCGGGGCCCCGGGGGGAACACTGAAGCTTTCTTT.

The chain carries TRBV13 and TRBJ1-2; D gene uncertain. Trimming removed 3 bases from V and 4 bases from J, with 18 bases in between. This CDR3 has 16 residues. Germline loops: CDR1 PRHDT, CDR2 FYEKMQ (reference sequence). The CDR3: CASSFALGLPLYGYTF. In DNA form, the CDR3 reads TGTGCCAGCAGCTTCGCCCTAGGACTGCCTCTCTATGGCTACACCTTC.

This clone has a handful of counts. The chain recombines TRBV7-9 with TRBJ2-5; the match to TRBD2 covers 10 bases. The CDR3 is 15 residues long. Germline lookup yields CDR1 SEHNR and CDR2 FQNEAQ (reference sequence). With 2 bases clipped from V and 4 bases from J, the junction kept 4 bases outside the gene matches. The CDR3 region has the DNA TGTGCCAGCAGCTTACTAGCGGGGGAGGGAGAGACCCAGTACTTC. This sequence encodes CASSLLAGEGETQYF. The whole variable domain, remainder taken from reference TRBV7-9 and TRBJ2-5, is DTGVSQNPRHKITKRGQNVTFRCDPISEHNRLYWYRQTLGQGPEFLTYFQNEAQLEKSRLLSDRFSAERPKGSFSTLEIQRTEQGDSAMYLCASSLLAGEGETQYFGPGTRLLVL.

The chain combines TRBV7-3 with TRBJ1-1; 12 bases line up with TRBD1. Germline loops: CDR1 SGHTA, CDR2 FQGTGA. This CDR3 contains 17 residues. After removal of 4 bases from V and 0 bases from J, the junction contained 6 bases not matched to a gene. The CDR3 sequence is CASSYRGTGGLNTEAFF. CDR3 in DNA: TGTGCCAGCAGCTACCGGGGGACAGGGGGCTTGAACACTGAAGCTTTCTTT.

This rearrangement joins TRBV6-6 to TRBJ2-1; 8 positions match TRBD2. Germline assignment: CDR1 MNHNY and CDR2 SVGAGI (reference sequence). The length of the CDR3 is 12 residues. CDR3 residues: CATGGMGYEQFF. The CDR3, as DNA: TGTGCTACGGGGGGGATGGGGTATGAGCAGTTCTTC.

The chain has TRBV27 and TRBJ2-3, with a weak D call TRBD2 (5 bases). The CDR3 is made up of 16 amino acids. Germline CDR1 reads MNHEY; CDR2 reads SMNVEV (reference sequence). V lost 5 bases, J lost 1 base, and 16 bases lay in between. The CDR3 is CASSIHPPGGTDTQYF. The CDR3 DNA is TGTGCCAGCAGTATACACCCTCCCGGGGGCACAGATACGCAGTATTTT.

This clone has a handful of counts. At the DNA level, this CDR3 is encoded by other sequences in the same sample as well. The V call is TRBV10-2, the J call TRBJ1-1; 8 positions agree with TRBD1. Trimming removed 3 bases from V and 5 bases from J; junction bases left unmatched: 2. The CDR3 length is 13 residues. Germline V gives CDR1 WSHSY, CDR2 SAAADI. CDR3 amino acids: CASSDTGGTEAFF. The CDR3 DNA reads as TGCGCCAGCAGTGACACAGGGGGAACTGAAGCTTTCTTT.

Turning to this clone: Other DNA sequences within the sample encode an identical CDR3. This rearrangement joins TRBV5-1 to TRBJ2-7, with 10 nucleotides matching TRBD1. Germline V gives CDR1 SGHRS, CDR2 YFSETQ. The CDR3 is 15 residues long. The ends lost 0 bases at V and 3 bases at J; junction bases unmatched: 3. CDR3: CASSLGGTGDYEQYF. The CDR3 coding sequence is TGCGCCAGCAGCTTGGGTGGGACAGGGGACTACGAGCAGTACTTC.

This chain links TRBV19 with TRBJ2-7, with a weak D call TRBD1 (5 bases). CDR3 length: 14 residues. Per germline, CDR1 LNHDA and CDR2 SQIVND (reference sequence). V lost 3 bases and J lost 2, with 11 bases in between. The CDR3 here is CASSIGAAPYEQYF. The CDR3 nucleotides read TGTGCCAGTAGTATTGGGGCGGCGCCCTACGAGCAGTACTTC.

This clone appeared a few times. CDR3 coding DNA: TGTGCCAGCAGCCCCTCGCTAGCGGCAGATACGCAGTATTTT. Protein: CASSPSLAADTQYF. The chain has TRBV7-3 and TRBJ2-3; 7 nucleotides match TRBD2. The CDR3 length is 14 residues. The ends lost 5 bases at V and 4 bases at J; junction bases unmatched: 6. In germline, CDR1 is SGHTA, CDR2 FQGTGA. Filled out from reference TRBV7-3 and TRBJ2-3, the complete variable domain reads GAGVSQTPSNKVTEKGKYVELRCDPISGHTALYWYRQSLGQGPEFLIYFQGTGAADDSGLPNDRFFAVRPEGSVSTLKIQRTERGDSAVYLCASSPSLAADTQYFGPGTRLTVL.

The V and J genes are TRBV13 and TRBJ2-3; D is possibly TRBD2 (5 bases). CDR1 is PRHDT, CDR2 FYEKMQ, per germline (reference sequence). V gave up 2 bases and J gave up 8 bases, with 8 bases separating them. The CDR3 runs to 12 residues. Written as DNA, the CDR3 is TGTGCCAGCAGCTTAAAGGCGGGTACGCAGTATTTT. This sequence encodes CASSLKAGTQYF.

The CDR3 is CASSGGFEAFF. The CDR3 region has the DNA TGTGCCAGCAGTGGAGGTTTTGAAGCTTTCTTT. This chain uses TRBV2 with TRBJ1-1; D unresolved. Between the trimmed V and J ends, which lost 4 bases and 7 bases, there was a span of 7 bases. CDR3 length equals 11 residues. From germline, CDR1 is SNHLY and CDR2 FYNNEI.

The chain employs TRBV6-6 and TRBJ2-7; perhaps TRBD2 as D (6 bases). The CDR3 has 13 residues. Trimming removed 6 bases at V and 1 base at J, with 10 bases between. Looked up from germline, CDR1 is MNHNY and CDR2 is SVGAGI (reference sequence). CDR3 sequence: CASRRGGSYEQYF. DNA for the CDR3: TGTGCCAGCAGGCGGGGTGGATCCTACGAGCAGTACTTC.